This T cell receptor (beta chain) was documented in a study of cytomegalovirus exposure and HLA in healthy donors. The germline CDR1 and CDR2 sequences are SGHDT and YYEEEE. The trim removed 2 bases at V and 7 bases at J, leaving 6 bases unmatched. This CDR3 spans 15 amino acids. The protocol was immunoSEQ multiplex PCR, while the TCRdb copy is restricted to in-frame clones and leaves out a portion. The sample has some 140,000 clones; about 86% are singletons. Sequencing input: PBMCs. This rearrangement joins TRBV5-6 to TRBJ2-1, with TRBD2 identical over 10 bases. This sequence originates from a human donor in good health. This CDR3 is CASSLRTSGWNEQFF. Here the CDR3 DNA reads TGTGCCAGCAGCTTAAGGACTAGCGGCTGGAATGAGCAGTTCTTC.